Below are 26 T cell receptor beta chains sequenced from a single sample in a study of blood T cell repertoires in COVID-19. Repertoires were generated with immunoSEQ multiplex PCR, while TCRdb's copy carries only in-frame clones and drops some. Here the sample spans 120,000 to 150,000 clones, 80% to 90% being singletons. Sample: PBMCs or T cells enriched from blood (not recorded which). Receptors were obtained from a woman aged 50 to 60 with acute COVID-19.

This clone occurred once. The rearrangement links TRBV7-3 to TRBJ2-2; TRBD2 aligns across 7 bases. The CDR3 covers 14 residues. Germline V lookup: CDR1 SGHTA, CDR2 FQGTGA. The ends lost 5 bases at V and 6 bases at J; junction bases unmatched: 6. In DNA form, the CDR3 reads TGTGCCAGCAGCCCTGGACTAGGCCCCGGGGAGCTGTTTTTT. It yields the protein CASSPGLGPGELFF.

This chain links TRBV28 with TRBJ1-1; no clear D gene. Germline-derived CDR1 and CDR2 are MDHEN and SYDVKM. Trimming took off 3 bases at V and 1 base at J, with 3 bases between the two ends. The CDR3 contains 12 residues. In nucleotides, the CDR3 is TGTGCCAGCAGTTTCAGGAACACTGAAGCTTTCTTT. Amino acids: CASSFRNTEAFF.

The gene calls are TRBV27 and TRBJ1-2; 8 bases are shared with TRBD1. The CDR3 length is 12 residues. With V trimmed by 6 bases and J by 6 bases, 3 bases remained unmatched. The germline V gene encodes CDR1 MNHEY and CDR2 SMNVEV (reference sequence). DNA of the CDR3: TGTGCCAGCAGACAGACAGGGGATGGCTACACCTTC. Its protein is CASRQTGDGYTF.

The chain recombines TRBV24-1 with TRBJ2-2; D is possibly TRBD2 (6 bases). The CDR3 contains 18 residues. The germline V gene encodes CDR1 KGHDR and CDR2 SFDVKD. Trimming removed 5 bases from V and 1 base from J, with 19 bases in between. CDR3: CATSAEGDYRLNTGELFF. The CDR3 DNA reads TGTGCCACCAGTGCGGAGGGAGACTACCGACTGAACACCGGGGAGCTGTTTTTT.

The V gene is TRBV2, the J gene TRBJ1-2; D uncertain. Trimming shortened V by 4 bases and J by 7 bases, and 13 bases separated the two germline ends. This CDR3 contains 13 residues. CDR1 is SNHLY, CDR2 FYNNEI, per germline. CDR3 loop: CASSVAGAGGYTF. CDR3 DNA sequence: TGTGCCAGCAGTGTAGCGGGAGCTGGTGGCTACACCTTC.

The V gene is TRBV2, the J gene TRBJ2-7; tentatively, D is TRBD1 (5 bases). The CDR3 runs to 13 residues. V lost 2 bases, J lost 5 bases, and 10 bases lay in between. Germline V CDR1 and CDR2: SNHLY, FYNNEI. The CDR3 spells CASSERQGNEQYF. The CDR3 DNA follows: TGTGCCAGCAGTGAACGGCAGGGCAACGAGCAGTACTTC.

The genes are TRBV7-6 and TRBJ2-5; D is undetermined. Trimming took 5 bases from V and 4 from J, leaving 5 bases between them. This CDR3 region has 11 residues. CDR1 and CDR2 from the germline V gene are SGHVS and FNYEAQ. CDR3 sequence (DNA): TGTGCCAGCAGCCCCTCAGAGACCCAGTACTTC. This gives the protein CASSPSETQYF.

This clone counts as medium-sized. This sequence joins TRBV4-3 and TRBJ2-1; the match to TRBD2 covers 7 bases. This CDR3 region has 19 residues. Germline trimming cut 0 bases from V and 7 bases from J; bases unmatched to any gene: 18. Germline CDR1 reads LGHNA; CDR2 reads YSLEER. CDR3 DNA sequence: TGCGCCAGCAGCCAAGATTCCCTCCCGGTGGCGGGAGACGGTAATGAGCAGTTCTTC. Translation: CASSQDSLPVAGDGNEQFF.

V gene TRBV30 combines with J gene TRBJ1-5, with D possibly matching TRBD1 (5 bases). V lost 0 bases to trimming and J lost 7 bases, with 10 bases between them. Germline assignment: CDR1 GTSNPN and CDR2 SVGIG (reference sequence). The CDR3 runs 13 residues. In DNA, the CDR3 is TGTGCCTGGAGTGTCGCCGACAGCCAGCCCCAGCATTTT. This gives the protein CAWSVADSQPQHF.

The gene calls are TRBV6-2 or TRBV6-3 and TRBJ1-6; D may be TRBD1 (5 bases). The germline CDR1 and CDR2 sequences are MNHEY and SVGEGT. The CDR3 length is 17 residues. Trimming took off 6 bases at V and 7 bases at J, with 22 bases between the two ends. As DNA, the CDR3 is TGTGCCAGCAGCTTCTCGCGGGGCAGGGTGAGAAATTCACCCCTCCACTTT. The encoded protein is CASSFSRGRVRNSPLHF.

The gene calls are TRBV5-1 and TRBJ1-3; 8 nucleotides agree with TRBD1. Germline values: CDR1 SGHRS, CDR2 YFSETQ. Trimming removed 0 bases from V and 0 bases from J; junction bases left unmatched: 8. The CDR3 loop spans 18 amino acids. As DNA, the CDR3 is TGCGCCAGCAGCTTGGACCCGGACAGGGCCCTCTCTGGAAACACCATATATTTT. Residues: CASSLDPDRALSGNTIYF.

The CDR3 DNA follows: TGTGCCAGCAGCGGCACCGGGACAGGGGTGGGTGAGCAGTTCTTC. Translating gives CASSGTGTGVGEQFF. The chain employs TRBV9 and TRBJ2-1, with TRBD1 identical over 10 bases. The CDR3 consists of 15 residues. Trimming at V came to 3 bases and at J to 9 bases, leaving 9 bases not matched to a gene. Germline CDR1 is SGDLS and CDR2 is YYNGEE.

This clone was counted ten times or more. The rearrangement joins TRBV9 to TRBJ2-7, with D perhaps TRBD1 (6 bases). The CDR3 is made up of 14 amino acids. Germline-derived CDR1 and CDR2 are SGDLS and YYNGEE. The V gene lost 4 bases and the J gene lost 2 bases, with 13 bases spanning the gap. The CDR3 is CASSPRGSPYEQYF. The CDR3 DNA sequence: TGTGCCAGCAGCCCCAGGGGTTCGCCCTACGAGCAGTACTTC.

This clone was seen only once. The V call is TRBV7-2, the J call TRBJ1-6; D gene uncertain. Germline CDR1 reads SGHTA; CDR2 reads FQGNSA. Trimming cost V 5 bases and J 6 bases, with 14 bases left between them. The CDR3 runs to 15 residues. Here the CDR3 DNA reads TGTGCCAGCAGCCCAGGTTTAGGCCTTAATTCACCCCTCCACTTT. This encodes CASSPGLGLNSPLHF.

This CDR3 is CASSQEVQTYEQYF. CDR3 nucleotides: TGCGCCAGCAGCCAAGAGGTACAGACCTACGAGCAGTACTTC. The chain carries TRBV4-3 and TRBJ2-7; no reliable D call. V was cut by 0 bases and J by 2 bases, with 8 bases left in between. The germline CDR1 and CDR2 sequences are LGHNA and YSLEER. CDR3 size: 14 residues.

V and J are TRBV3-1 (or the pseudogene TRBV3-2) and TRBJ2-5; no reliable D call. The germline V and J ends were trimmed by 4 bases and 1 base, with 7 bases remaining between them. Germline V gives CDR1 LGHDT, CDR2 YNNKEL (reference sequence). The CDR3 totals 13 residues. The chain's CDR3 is CASSPRIQETQYF. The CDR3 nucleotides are TGTGCCAGCAGCCCCCGTATCCAAGAGACCCAGTACTTC.

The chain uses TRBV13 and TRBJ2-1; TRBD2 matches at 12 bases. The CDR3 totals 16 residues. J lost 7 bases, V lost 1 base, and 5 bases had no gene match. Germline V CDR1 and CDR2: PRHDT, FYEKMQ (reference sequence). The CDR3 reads CASSLAPLAGGNEQFF. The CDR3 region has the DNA TGTGCCAGCAGCTTAGCCCCTCTAGCGGGAGGGAATGAGCAGTTCTTC. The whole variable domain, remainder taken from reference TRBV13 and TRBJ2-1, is AAGVIQSPRHLIKEKRETATLKCYPIPRHDTVYWYQQGPGQDPQFLISFYEKMQSDKGSIPDRFSAQQFSDYHSELNMSSLELGDSALYFCASSLAPLAGGNEQFFGPGTRLTVL.

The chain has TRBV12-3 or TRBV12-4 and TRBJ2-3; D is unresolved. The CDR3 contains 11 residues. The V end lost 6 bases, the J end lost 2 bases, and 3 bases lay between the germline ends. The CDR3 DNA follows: TGTGCCAGCAGCTACACAGATACGCAGTATTTT. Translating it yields CASSYTDTQYF.

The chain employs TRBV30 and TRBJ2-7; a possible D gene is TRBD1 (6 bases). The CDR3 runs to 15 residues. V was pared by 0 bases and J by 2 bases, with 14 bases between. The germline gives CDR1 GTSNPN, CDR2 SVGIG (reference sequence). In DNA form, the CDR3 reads TGTGCCTGGAGTGTCCCCACCGACAGGACCTACGAGCAGTACTTC. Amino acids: CAWSVPTDRTYEQYF.

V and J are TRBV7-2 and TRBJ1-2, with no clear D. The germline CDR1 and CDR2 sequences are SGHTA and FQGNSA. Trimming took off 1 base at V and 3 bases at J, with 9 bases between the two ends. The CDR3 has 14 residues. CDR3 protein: CASSLVWEDYGYTF. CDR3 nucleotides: TGTGCCAGCAGCTTAGTTTGGGAGGACTATGGCTACACCTTC.

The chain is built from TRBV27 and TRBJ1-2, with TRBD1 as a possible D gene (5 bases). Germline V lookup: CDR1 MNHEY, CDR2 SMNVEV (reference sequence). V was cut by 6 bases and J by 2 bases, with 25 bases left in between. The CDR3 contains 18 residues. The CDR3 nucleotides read TGTGCCAGCAGCTTACGGGCCGGGGGTCGGGAGCTAAACTATGGCTACACCTTC. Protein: CASSLRAGGRELNYGYTF.

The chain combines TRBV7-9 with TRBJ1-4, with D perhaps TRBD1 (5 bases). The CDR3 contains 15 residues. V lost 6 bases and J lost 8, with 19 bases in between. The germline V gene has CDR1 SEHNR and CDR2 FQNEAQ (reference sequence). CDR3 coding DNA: TGTGCCAGCAGACCCTGGGGGGGTGATTCCGAAAAACTGTTTTTT. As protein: CASRPWGGDSEKLFF.

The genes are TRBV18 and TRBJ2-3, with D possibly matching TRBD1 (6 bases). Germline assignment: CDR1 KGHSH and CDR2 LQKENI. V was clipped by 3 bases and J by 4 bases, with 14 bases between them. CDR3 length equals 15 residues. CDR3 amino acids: CASSPDEGVSDTQYF. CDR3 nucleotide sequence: TGTGCCAGCTCACCTGACGAGGGGGTCTCAGATACGCAGTATTTT.

The CDR3 bases are TGTGCCAGCAGTCGCCCGGGGGGAGGGGGACGGATTTATAGCAATCAGCCCCAGCATTTT. It is translated as CASSRPGGGGRIYSNQPQHF. The gene calls are TRBV27 and TRBJ1-5; maybe TRBD1 (6 bases). V dropped 5 bases and J dropped 0 bases, with 26 bases sitting between them. The CDR3 has 20 residues. Germline V gene lookup returns CDR1 MNHEY and CDR2 SMNVEV (reference sequence).

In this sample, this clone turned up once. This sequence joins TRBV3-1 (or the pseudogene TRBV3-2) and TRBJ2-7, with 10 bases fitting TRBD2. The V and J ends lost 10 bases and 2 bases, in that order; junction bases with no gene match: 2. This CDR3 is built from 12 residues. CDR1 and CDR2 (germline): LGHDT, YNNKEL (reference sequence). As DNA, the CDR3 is TGTGCCACAGGGACTAGCGCCTACGAGCAGTACTTC. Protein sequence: CATGTSAYEQYF.

DNA of the CDR3: TGTGCCAGCAGCTTAAGTAGGACGGGGAGCTCCTACGAGCAGTACTTC. Translating it yields CASSLSRTGSSYEQYF. The chain combines TRBV7-6 with TRBJ2-7, with D possibly being TRBD2 (5 bases). CDR1 and CDR2 (germline): SGHVS, FNYEAQ. CDR3 length: 16 residues. Trimming took off 2 bases at V and 0 bases at J, with 14 bases between the two ends.